These 3 T cell receptor beta chains share one sample of origin, sequenced in a study of blood T cell repertoires in COVID-19 (TCRdb year 2020). Libraries were made using the immunoSEQ multiplex PCR assay. The immuneACCESS repertoire file appears here via TCRdb, limited to in-frame rearrangements. These files lack a portion of the clones; in checked studies, under half of the deficit traces to unresolved V genes, and the cause of the others is not known. Present in this sample are approximately 220,000 clones, less than 90% of which were seen just once. In total, the top ten clones hold about 4.6% of the sample. The sequencing input was PBMCs or T cells enriched from blood (not recorded which). These receptors were taken from a woman under 40 who had been exposed to COVID-19.

This clone was found a few times. V gene TRBV7-2 combines with J gene TRBJ1-1, with D hard to call. This CDR3 has 15 amino acids. Germline CDR1 reads SGHTA; CDR2 reads FQGNSA. Trimming pared 2 bases from V and 3 bases from J, leaving 13 bases between. The DNA for the CDR3 is TGTGCCAGCAGCTTATCATCCCCCGGGGACACTGAAGCTTTCTTT. Protein product: CASSLSSPGDTEAFF.

This chain uses TRBV28 with TRBJ1-1, with D perhaps TRBD1 (6 bases). Trimming removed 9 bases from V and 1 base from J, with 9 bases in between. Germline values: CDR1 MDHEN, CDR2 SYDVKM. This CDR3 has 12 residues. The CDR3 is CARGGGNTEAFF. The CDR3 DNA sequence: TGTGCCAGGGGAGGGGGGAACACTGAAGCTTTCTTT.

The V and J genes are TRBV9 and TRBJ2-1; the match to TRBD1 covers 9 bases. V trimming: 8 bases; J trimming: 7 bases; junction bases outside the gene matches: 7. The CDR3 is 13 residues long. Per germline, CDR1 SGDLS and CDR2 YYNGEE. The CDR3 spells CASNRGRTNEQFF. CDR3 DNA: TGTGCCAGTAACAGGGGGCGCACGAATGAGCAGTTCTTC.